This T cell receptor beta chain was captured in a study of patients and donors after allogeneic stem cell transplantation. The junction had 8 bases not matched to a gene; V was cut back by 0 bases and J by 4 bases. The CDR3 length is 15 residues. Germline CDR1 is DFQATT and CDR2 is SNEGSKA (reference sequence). One entry per CDR3 protein, called by TCRdb with MiXCR from the RT-PCR reads. The repertoire holds hundreds of thousands of distinct CDR3 sequences, with 15% to 20% as singletons. V and J are TRBV20-1 and TRBJ1-2; the match to TRBD1 covers 7 bases. The receptor comes from a human donor who was either an allogeneic HSCT recipient or a stem cell or donor lymphocyte infusion donor (not recorded which). It is not recorded whose cells these are; they may come from a transplant donor. Sequencing was done on a sample of blood, either unsorted or a sorted T cell fraction (not recorded which). The CDR3 nucleotides read TGCAGTGCTAGAGATCGCGTTACAGGGGCCTATGGCTACACCTTC. Translation gives CSARDRVTGAYGYTF.